This T cell receptor beta chain is from a study of blood T cell repertoires in COVID-19. As for the study in general: COVID-19 samples, acute and convalescent, were from the United States, Italy and Spain. PBMCs, B-cell-depleted T cells, or T cells were the source of the cDNA or gDNA that made up the material.

V lost 5 bases, J lost 4 bases, and 17 bases lay in between. The germline V gene encodes CDR1 SEHNR and CDR2 FQNEAQ (reference sequence). The CDR3 contains 15 residues. Some clones are missing from TCRdb's copy, which holds only in-frame ones; the method was immunoSEQ multiplex PCR. This sample has about 150,000 clones, with around 86% found just once. The receptor was derived from a man aged 50-60 years who had recovered from COVID-19. The V call is TRBV7-9, the J call TRBJ1-2; D possibly corresponds to TRBD1 (6 bases). Input material: PBMCs or T cells enriched from blood (not recorded which). The CDR3 nucleotides are TGTGCCAGCAGCGGGGAGGGGGGCGTACTCTATGGCTACACCTTC. Protein product: CASSGEGGVLYGYTF.